Here is one T cell receptor beta chain with its context. Its antigen is currently unknown. These data belong to a study of T cell responses to AZD1222 COVID-19 vaccine. Sequenced by immunoSEQ multiplex PCR; TCRdb stores in-frame clones only, minus some. The top ten hold around an eighth of the sample, which has about 94,000 clones, 70% to 90% seen once. Trimming shortened V by 9 bases and J by 0 bases, and 16 bases separated the two germline ends. Germline CDR1 is LNHNV and CDR2 is YYDKDF (reference sequence). CDR3 length: 15 amino acids. Study outcomes and limitations: Of spike-specific TCRs, nearly half reportedly target regions left unmutated in variants. Only a handful of people who got AZD1222 tested seropositive at baseline.

The chain joins TRBV15 to TRBJ2-3, with a possible D match to TRBD1 (5 bases). This sample comprised peripheral blood, obtained 28 days after the second AZD1222 dose. This receptor was obtained from an adult who received the AZD1222 COVID-19 vaccine. The CDR3 here is CATQKDITSTDTQYF. CDR3 in DNA: TGTGCCACGCAAAAGGACATAACTAGCACAGATACGCAGTATTTT.